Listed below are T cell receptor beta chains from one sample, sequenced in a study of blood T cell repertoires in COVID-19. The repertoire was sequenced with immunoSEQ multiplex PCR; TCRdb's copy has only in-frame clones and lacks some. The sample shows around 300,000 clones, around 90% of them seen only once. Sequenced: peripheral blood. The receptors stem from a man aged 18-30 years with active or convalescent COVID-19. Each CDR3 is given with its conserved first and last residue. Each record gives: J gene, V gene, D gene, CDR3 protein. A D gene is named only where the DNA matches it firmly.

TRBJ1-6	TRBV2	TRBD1	CASSDGQGGSPLHF
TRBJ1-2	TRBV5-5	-	CASSPEPGSLYGYTF
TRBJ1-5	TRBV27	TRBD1	CASGLRGNIRNQPQHF
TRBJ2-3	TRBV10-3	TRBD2	CAIRPGLAGGTDTQYF
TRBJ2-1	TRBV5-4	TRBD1	CASRRDSQSSYNEQFF
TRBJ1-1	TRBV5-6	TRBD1	CASSRGRTPNTEAFF
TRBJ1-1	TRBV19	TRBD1	CASSIGDRVVTEAFF
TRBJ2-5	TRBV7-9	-	CASSFFRETQYF
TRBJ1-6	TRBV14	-	CASSALSSYNSPLHF
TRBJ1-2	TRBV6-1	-	CASSEGAEANYGYTF
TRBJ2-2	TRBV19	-	CASTFGINTGELFF
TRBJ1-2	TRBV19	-	CASSRDIDYGYTF
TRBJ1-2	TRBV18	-	CASSLLKTENNYGYTF
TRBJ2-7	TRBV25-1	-	CASSGAVAGRLTKYEQYF
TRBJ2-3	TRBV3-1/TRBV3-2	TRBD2	CASSHTFSSGGLDTQYF
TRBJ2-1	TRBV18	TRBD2	CASSFSWGGDFNEQFF
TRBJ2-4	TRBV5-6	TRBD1	CASSEGQGAIQYF
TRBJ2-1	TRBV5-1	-	CASSLPGPNEQFF
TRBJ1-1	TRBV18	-	CASSTGLNTEAFF
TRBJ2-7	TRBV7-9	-	CASSLAVAPTVYEQYF
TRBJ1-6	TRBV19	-	CASRREGALDNSPLHF
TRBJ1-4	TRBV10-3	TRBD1	CAISDRDSEKLFF
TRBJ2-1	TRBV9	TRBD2	CASSVGLAGGHNEQFF
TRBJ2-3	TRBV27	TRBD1	CASTTIGTDTDTQYF
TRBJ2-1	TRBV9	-	CASSPRGHSGSPYNEQFF
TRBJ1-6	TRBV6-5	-	CASSLTFQNSPLHF
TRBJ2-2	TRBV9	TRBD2	CASSVDWTSAGELFF
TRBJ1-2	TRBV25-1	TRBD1	CASSEFGGTGELNYGYTF
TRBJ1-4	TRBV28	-	CASRLSSGLANEKLFF
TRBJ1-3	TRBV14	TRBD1	CASSQDWGQSAGNTIYF
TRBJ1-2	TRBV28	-	CASSLNQVSYGYTF
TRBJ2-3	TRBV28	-	CASTGAAGRLTDTQYF
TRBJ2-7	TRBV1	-	CTSSPPRLSGVHEQYF
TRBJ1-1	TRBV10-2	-	CASSHTEDTEAFF
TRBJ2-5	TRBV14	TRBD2	CASSQGYILAAQETQYF
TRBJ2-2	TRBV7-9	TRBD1	CASSDGTGGITGELFF
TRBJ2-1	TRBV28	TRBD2	CAVSRGVAGGGEQFF
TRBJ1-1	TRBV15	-	CATSTSSWGPDTEAFF
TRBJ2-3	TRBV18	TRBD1	CASSPPQGARDTQYF
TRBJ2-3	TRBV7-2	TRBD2	CASSPPRTSGGDTQYF
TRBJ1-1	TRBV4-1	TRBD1	CASSQVGQMNTEAFF
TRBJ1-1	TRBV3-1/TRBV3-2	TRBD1	CASSQEGAGGMNTEAFF
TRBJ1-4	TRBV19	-	CASSIGGKKLFF